These T cell receptor beta chains were read from a single sample in a study of cytomegalovirus exposure and HLA in healthy donors. TCRdb's table, derived via immunoSEQ multiplex PCR, lists solely in-frame clones and lacks some. The sample holds roughly 300,000 clones, approximately 86% seen once. The sample comprised PBMCs. These receptor sequences come from a woman aged 25-40 years in good health and CMV-seropositive. CDR3s include the opening cysteine and the closing phenylalanine or tryptophan. Each record gives: clone size, J gene, D gene, V gene, CDR3 DNA, CDR3 protein. D genes are given only for firm matches. The size of a clone is reported for some rows only, either as once, few or many, or as a class for expanded clones.

>-|TRBJ1-2|-|TRBV4-3
TGCGCCAGCAGCCAATCTCCCCAGCCATCCTATGGCTACACCTTC
CASSQSPQPSYGYTF
>-|TRBJ2-1|-|TRBV9
TGTGCCAGCAGCGTAGCTTTGAGCTCCTACAATGAGCAGTTCTTC
CASSVALSSYNEQFF
>-|TRBJ1-5|-|TRBV7-9
TGTGCCAGCAGCTTAGGAGTTGGTCAGCCCCAGCATTTT
CASSLGVGQPQHF
>-|TRBJ1-2|TRBD1|TRBV20-1
TGCAGTGCCCAGGGGGCGCTTGGCTACACCTTC
CSAQGALGYTF
>-|TRBJ1-2|-|TRBV2
TGTGCCAGCATGTTGACAGTATATGATGGCTACACCTTC
CASMLTVYDGYTF
>-|TRBJ1-5|-|TRBV6-1
TGTGCCAGCCTACTTACTTGGGATGGCAATCAGCCCCAGCATTTT
CASLLTWDGNQPQHF
>-|TRBJ2-7|-|TRBV13
TGTGCCAGCAGCTTGGGCCGAGGCGAGCAGTACTTC
CASSLGRGEQYF
>-|TRBJ1-2|TRBD1|TRBV7-2
TGTGCCAGCAGCTTACCCAAGGGACAGAACCATGGCTACACCTTC
CASSLPKGQNHGYTF
>few|TRBJ1-2|-|TRBV19
TGTGCCAGTAGTATCCAGGGCTATGGCTACACCTTC
CASSIQGYGYTF
>few|TRBJ2-3|TRBD2|TRBV29-1
TGCAGCGTTGATGGCACTAGCGGAAGCACAGATACGCAGTATTTT
CSVDGTSGSTDTQYF
>-|TRBJ2-7|-|TRBV30
TGTGCCTGGAGTGTATCCGGGGGCAGCGAGCAGTACTTC
CAWSVSGGSEQYF
>-|TRBJ2-1|-|TRBV6-1
TGTGCCAGCAGACATACACGCCGCACTGGCAATGAGCAGTTCTTC
CASRHTRRTGNEQFF
>-|TRBJ2-7|TRBD2|TRBV7-2
TGTGCCAGCAGCCGCTTAGCGGGAGGCTACCCCTACGAGCAGTACTTC
CASSRLAGGYPYEQYF
>-|TRBJ1-4|-|TRBV7-8
TGTGCCAGCAGCCTTAAAGCAACTAATGAAAAACTGTTTTTT
CASSLKATNEKLFF
>few|TRBJ2-7|-|TRBV7-2
TGTGCCAGCAGCTTAGGGGCTAGCTCCTCCTACGAGCAGTACTTC
CASSLGASSSYEQYF
>-|TRBJ2-5|-|TRBV5-1
TGCGCCAGCAGCAGTCCGGGACTCCAAGAGACCCAGTACTTC
CASSSPGLQETQYF
>-|TRBJ2-7|-|TRBV5-1
TGCGCCAGCAGCTTGGAGGGGTTCTCCTACGAGCAGTACTTC
CASSLEGFSYEQYF
>-|TRBJ2-3|TRBD2|TRBV4-2
TGTGCCAGCAGCCCCGGGACTAGCGGGGGAGGAACGCAGTATTTT
CASSPGTSGGGTQYF
>-|TRBJ2-3|-|TRBV2
TGTGCCAGCAGTGCGGACAGCACAGATACGCAGTATTTT
CASSADSTDTQYF
>-|TRBJ2-7|TRBD1|TRBV14
TGTGCCAGCAGCCTAGGAGGAGGGACAGGTACTTACGAGCAGTACTTC
CASSLGGGTGTYEQYF
>-|TRBJ2-3|-|TRBV30
TGTGCCTGGAAACAGGGACACCGGGGAAGTGCAGATACGCAGTATTTT
CAWKQGHRGSADTQYF
>-|TRBJ1-6|-|TRBV28
TGTGCCAGCACTCCTCCCGGCCGGCCCCTCCACTTT
CASTPPGRPLHF
>-|TRBJ1-1|-|TRBV6-1
TGTGCCAGCAGCCCGAAGAGGTCAGCTGAAGCTTTCTTT
CASSPKRSAEAFF
>-|TRBJ2-7|-|TRBV14
TGTGCCAGCAGCCAAGCGGGCTCTAGCTCCTACGAGCAGTACTTC
CASSQAGSSSYEQYF
>-|TRBJ2-1|TRBD2|TRBV14
TGTGCCAGCAGCCAAGATCAAGCGGGAGGGTCCTACAATGAGCAGTTCTTC
CASSQDQAGGSYNEQFF
>-|TRBJ2-7|-|TRBV5-4
TGTGCCAGCAGCTTGAGTCACGGACCCTACGAGCAGTACTTC
CASSLSHGPYEQYF
>-|TRBJ2-7|TRBD1|TRBV4-3
TGCGCCAGCAGCGTCGGCCCGGGACAGACCTACGAGCAGTACTTC
CASSVGPGQTYEQYF
>-|TRBJ1-2|TRBD1|TRBV6-1
TGTGCCAGCAGCGAGGACAGGGGCTATGGCTACACCTTC
CASSEDRGYGYTF
>-|TRBJ2-5|TRBD1|TRBV7-8
TGTGCCAGCAGCTTCGGGACAGGGGGCATGGAGACCCAGTACTTC
CASSFGTGGMETQYF
>-|TRBJ1-2|-|TRBV6-5
TGTGCCAGCAGTTACTTAAGCGGCTATGGCTACACCTTC
CASSYLSGYGYTF
>-|TRBJ2-3|-|TRBV7-3
TGTGCCAGCGGGCTGGGGCTAGGGCTAGGCACAGATACGCAGTATTTT
CASGLGLGLGTDTQYF
>-|TRBJ2-1|TRBD2|TRBV7-9
TGTGCCAGCAGCTTTGGACTAGCAGCATCCAATGAGCAGTTCTTC
CASSFGLAASNEQFF
>-|TRBJ1-5|-|TRBV18
TGTGCCAGCTCACCGTCCAAGGATAGCAATCAGCCCCAGCATTTT
CASSPSKDSNQPQHF
>-|TRBJ2-3|TRBD2|TRBV11-3
TGTGCCAGCAGCCGGGACTACACAGATACGCAGTATTTT
CASSRDYTDTQYF
>few|TRBJ2-1|TRBD1|TRBV9
TGTGCCAGCAGCGCTGGGGACAGCGATGAGCAGTTCTTC
CASSAGDSDEQFF
>-|TRBJ1-5|-|TRBV18
TGTGCCAGCTCCCTACGGCACGGCCGAGGGTATAGCAATCAGCCCCAGCATTTT
CASSLRHGRGYSNQPQHF
>-|TRBJ1-5|-|TRBV19
TGTGCCAGTAGTCCCTCGGGGTGGAGCAATCAGCCCCAGCATTTT
CASSPSGWSNQPQHF
>-|TRBJ2-2|-|TRBV4-2
TGTGCCAGCAGCCAGAGAGACAGCCTCCTATCGAACACCGGGGAGCTGTTTTTT
CASSQRDSLLSNTGELFF
>-|TRBJ2-7|-|TRBV9
TGTGCCAGCAGCGTAGGGCGGGATGCCTACGAGCAGTACTTC
CASSVGRDAYEQYF
>-|TRBJ2-7|TRBD1|TRBV7-3
TGTGCCAGCAGCCCCACCGGGACAGGGGACCCCGAGCAGTACTTC
CASSPTGTGDPEQYF
>-|TRBJ2-5|-|TRBV29-1
TGCAGCGTTGAAGAGACCCAGTACTTC
CSVEETQYF
>-|TRBJ2-3|TRBD2|TRBV6-6
TGTGCCAGCAGTTTGGTTGGGGGGGGGACAGATACGCAGTATTTT
CASSLVGGGTDTQYF
>-|TRBJ1-1|-|TRBV5-6
TGTGCCAGCAGCTTGCCTCCTGGCGGTGAAGCTTTCTTT
CASSLPPGGEAFF
>-|TRBJ1-2|-|TRBV28
TGTGCCAGCAGTCGGCCGCCTCTCTTC
CASSRPPLF
>-|TRBJ2-3|TRBD2|TRBV7-2
TGTGCCAGCACTCCTCTCGGGGGGGGCGCAGATACGCAGTATTTT
CASTPLGGGADTQYF
>-|TRBJ1-1|-|TRBV2
TGTGCCAGCAGGCGGGGGTCCGCGACTGAAGCTTTCTTT
CASRRGSATEAFF
>-|TRBJ1-5|-|TRBV7-8
TGTGCCAGCGCAACCGAGGTTTATAGCAATCAGCCCCAGCATTTT
CASATEVYSNQPQHF
>-|TRBJ2-1|TRBD2|TRBV19
TGTGCCAGTAGTTCGTCGGGAGGTTACAATGAGCAGTTCTTC
CASSSSGGYNEQFF
>-|TRBJ2-1|TRBD2|TRBV19
TGTGCCAGTACCGGGACTAGCGGGGCCCAGAGAGGCAGTGAGCAGTTCTTC
CASTGTSGAQRGSEQFF
>-|TRBJ2-1|-|TRBV5-1
TGCGCCAGCAGCCCTGGAGAGGGTCGTAATGAGCAGTTCTTC
CASSPGEGRNEQFF
>-|TRBJ2-7|-|TRBV6-6
TGTGCCAGCAGTTACTCGATACAGGCCTACGAGCAGTACTTC
CASSYSIQAYEQYF